The T cell receptor (beta chain) described here comes from a study of blood T cell repertoires in COVID-19. About the study: T cells, B-cell-depleted T cells, or PBMCs provided the cDNA or gDNA that served as material.

V was clipped by 1 base and J by 4 bases, with 11 bases between them. This CDR3 has 15 amino acids. Germline V gene lookup returns CDR1 LGHDT and CDR2 YNNKEL (reference sequence). Profiling relied on immunoSEQ multiplex PCR, and the TCRdb table lists in-frame clones only, not all of them. Of about 160,000 clones listed, approximately 84% were seen once; the top ten hold approximately 21%. The gene calls are TRBV3-1 (or the pseudogene TRBV3-2) and TRBJ1-3; D perhaps matches TRBD1 (6 bases). Sequencing used peripheral blood. This clonotype originated in a woman aged 80 or over with acute or convalescent COVID-19. In DNA form, the CDR3 reads TGTGCCAGCAGCCAAGCCGGGACACTCGGAAACACCATATATTTT. It yields the protein CASSQAGTLGNTIYF.